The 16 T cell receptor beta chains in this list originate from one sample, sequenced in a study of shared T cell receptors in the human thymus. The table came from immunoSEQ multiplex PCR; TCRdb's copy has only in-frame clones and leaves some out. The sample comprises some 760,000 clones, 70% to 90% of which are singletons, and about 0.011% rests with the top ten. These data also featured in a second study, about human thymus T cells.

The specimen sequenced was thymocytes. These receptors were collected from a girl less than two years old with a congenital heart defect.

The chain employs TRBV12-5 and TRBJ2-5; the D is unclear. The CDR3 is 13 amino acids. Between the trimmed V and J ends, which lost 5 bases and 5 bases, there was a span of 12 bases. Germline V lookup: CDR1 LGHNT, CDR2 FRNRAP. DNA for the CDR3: TGTGCTAGTGGTCTACCGCTCCGGGAGACCCAGTACTTC. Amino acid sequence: CASGLPLRETQYF.

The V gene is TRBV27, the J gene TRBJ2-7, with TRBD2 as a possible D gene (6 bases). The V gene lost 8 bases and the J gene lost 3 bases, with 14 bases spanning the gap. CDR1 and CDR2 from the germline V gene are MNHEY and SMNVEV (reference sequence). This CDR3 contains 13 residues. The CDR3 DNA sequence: TGTGCCAGCTCGCCGGGACTCGACTACGAGCAGTACTTC. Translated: CASSPGLDYEQYF.

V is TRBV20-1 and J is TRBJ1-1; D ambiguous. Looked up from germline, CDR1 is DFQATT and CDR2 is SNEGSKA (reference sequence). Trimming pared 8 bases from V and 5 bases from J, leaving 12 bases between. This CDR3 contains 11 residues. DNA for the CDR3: TGCAGTTCACCCGGGAGGACTGAAGCTTTCTTT. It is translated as CSSPGRTEAFF.

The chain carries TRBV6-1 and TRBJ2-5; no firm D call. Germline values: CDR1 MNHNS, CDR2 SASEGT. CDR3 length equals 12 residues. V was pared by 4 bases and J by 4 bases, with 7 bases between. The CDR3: CASSVPGETQYF. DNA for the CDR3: TGTGCCAGCAGTGTTCCCGGAGAGACCCAGTACTTC.

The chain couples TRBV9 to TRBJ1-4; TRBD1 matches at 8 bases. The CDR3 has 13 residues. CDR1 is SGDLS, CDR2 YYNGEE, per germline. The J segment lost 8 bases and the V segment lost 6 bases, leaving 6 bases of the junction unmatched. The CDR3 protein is CASTGQGGEKLFF. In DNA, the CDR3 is TGTGCCAGCACCGGACAGGGCGGGGAAAAACTGTTTTTT.

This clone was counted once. The CDR3 nucleotides are TGCAGCGTTCCGGGGCAAGAGACCCAGTACTTC. This gives the protein CSVPGQETQYF. This chain uses TRBV29-1 with TRBJ2-5; D is possibly TRBD2 (5 bases). Germline V gene lookup returns CDR1 SQVTM and CDR2 ANQGSEA. The CDR3 has 11 amino acids. V shed 5 bases and J shed 2 bases, with 6 bases lying between them.

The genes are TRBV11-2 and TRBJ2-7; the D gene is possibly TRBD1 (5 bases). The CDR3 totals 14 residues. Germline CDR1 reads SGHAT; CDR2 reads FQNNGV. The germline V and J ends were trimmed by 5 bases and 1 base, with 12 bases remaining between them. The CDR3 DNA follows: TGTGCCAGCAGCACAGGACGGACGTCCTACGAGCAGTACTTC. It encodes CASSTGRTSYEQYF. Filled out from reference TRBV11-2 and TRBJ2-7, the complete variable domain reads EAGVAQSPRYKIIEKRQSVAFWCNPISGHATLYWYQQILGQGPKLLIQFQNNGVVDDSQLPKDRFSAERLKGVDSTLKIQPAKLEDSAVYLCASSTGRTSYEQYFGPGTRLTVT.

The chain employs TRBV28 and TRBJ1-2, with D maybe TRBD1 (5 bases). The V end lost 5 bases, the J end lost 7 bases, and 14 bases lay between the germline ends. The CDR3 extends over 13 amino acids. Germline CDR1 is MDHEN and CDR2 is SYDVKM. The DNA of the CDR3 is TGTGCCAGCAGTCCAACAGGATCCGGTGGCTACACCTTC. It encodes CASSPTGSGGYTF.

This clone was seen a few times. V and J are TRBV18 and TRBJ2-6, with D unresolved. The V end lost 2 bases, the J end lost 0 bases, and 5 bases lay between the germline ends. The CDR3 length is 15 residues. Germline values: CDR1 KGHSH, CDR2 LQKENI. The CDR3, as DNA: TGTGCCAGCTCACCAAAACTCTCTGGGGCCAACGTCCTGACTTTC. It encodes CASSPKLSGANVLTF.

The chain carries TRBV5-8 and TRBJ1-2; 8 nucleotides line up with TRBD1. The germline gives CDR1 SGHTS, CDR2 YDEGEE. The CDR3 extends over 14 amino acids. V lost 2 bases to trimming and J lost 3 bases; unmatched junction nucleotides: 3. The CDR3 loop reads CASSFRGPDYGYTF. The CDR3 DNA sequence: TGTGCCAGCAGCTTCAGGGGGCCCGACTATGGCTACACCTTC.

The CDR3 region is CASSKDTDLFYEQYF. CDR3 in DNA: TGTGCCAGCAGCAAAGATACCGATCTATTCTACGAGCAGTACTTC. V and J are TRBV21-1 and TRBJ2-7; the table's D call, TRBD2, was not checked against the DNA. TRBV21-1 is termed a pseudogene. This CDR3 has 15 residues.

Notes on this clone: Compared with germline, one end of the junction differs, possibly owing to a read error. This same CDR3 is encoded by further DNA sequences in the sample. Here the CDR3 DNA reads TGCGCCAGCAGGCGACGGGACAGACACTATAATTCCCCCCTCCACTTT. As protein: CASRRRDRHYNSPLHF. The V call is TRBV4-1, the J call TRBJ1-6, with TRBD1 matching over 7 bases. CDR3 size: 16 residues. CDR1 is MGHRA and CDR2 is YSYEKL in the germline V gene.

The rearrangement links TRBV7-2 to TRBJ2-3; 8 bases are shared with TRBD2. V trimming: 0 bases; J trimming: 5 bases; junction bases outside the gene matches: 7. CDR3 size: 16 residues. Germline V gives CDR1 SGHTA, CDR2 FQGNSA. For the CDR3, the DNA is TGTGCCAGCAGCTTAGCGGCGGGGGGCGAGGGAGATACGCAGTATTTT. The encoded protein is CASSLAAGGEGDTQYF.

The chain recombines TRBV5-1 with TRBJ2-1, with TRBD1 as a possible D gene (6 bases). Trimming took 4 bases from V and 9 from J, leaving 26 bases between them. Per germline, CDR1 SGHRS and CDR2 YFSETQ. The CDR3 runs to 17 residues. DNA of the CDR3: TGCGCCAGCAGCGCCTATTACAGGGCGGCGATGCGTAGTGAGCAGTTCTTC. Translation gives CASSAYYRAAMRSEQFF.

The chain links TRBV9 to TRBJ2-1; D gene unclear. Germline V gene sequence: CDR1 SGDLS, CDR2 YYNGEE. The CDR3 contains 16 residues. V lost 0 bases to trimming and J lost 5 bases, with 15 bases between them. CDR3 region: CASSVGVRSPHNEQFF. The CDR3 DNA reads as TGTGCCAGCAGCGTAGGGGTCCGGAGCCCCCACAATGAGCAGTTCTTC. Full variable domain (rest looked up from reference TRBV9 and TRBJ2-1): DSGVTQTPKHLITATGQRVTLRCSPRSGDLSVYWYQQSLDQGLQFLIQYYNGEERAKGNILERFSAQQFPDLHSELNLSSLELGDSALYFCASSVGVRSPHNEQFFGPGTRLTVL.

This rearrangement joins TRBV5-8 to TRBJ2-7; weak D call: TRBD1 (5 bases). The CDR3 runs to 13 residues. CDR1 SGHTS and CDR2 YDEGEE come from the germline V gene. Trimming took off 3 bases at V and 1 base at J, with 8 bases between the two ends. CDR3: CASSSTVSYEQYF. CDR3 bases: TGTGCCAGCAGCTCGACAGTTTCCTACGAGCAGTACTTC.